A single sample gave rise to the 27 T cell receptor beta chains below, sequenced in a study of T cell changes during pregnancy in multiple sclerosis. TCRdb's table, derived via immunoSEQ multiplex PCR, lists solely in-frame clones and lacks some. The sample consists of approximately 88,000 clones, around 93% of them appearing once. The sequencing used peripheral blood, collected in the first trimester of pregnancy. The receptor set was obtained from a female donor with multiple sclerosis, enrolled in a pregnancy study.

This chain connects TRBV15 to TRBJ1-5; maybe TRBD1 (6 bases). CDR3 length: 15 residues. Trimming cost V 0 bases and J 6 bases, with 12 bases left between them. Germline V gene lookup returns CDR1 LNHNV and CDR2 YYDKDF (reference sequence). The CDR3 coding sequence is TGTGCCACCAGCAGAGATCGGGGGGCAGGTCAGCCCCAGCATTTT. Translated, it gives CATSRDRGAGQPQHF. Drawing the rest from reference TRBV15 and TRBJ1-5, the complete variable domain is DAMVIQNPRYQVTQFGKPVTLSCSQTLNHNVMYWYQQKSSQAPKLLFHYYDKDFNNEADTPDNFQSRRPNTSFCFLDIRSPGLGDTAMYLCATSRDRGAGQPQHFGDGTRLSIL.

The chain employs TRBV6-1 and TRBJ2-7, with a weak D call TRBD2 (7 bases). Trimming cost V 0 bases and J 4 bases, with 10 bases left between them. Germline CDR1 is MNHNS and CDR2 is SASEGT. This CDR3 comprises 14 residues. The CDR3 DNA reads TGTGCCAGCAGTGAAGCGGGGGGGCCTTACGAGCAGTACTTC. It encodes CASSEAGGPYEQYF.

The chain couples TRBV5-1 to TRBJ2-5, with a tentative D call TRBD2 (5 bases). In germline, CDR1 is SGHRS, CDR2 YFSETQ. This CDR3 region has 13 residues. V shed 6 bases and J shed 2 bases, with 11 bases lying between them. The CDR3 region has the DNA TGCGCCAGCATGGAAGCGGCACAAGAGACCCAGTACTTC. Translating it yields CASMEAAQETQYF.

This clone appeared once. The genes are TRBV29-1 and TRBJ1-2; 8 nucleotides agree with TRBD1. The CDR3 is made up of 13 amino acids. The ends lost 6 bases at V and 4 bases at J; junction bases unmatched: 7. Per germline, CDR1 SQVTM and CDR2 ANQGSEA. CDR3 nucleotides: TGCAGCGTAGAACCGGGACAGGTCTATGGCTACACCTTC. Translated: CSVEPGQVYGYTF.

This sequence joins TRBV18 and TRBJ2-7; D not resolved. In germline, CDR1 is KGHSH, CDR2 LQKENI. V gave up 3 bases and J gave up 3 bases, with 6 bases separating them. CDR3 size: 12 residues. The CDR3 loop reads CASSPNGYEQYF. The CDR3 DNA sequence: TGTGCCAGCTCACCCAACGGCTACGAGCAGTACTTC.

V usage is TRBV4-2 and J usage is TRBJ2-1; TRBD2 matches 9 bases. Germline V gene data show CDR1 as LGHNA and CDR2 as YNFKEQ. The junction had 4 bases not matched to a gene; V was cut back by 1 base and J by 6 bases. The CDR3 runs to 15 residues. CDR3 sequence (DNA): TGTGCCAGCAGCCAAGCCAGCGGGGGGTCCAATGAGCAGTTCTTC. As protein: CASSQASGGSNEQFF.

The CDR3 region is CASSVDSGYNEQFF. CDR3 nucleotide sequence: TGCGCCAGCAGCGTAGACAGTGGGTACAATGAGCAGTTCTTC. This chain links TRBV5-1 with TRBJ2-1, with a tentative D call TRBD1 (5 bases). The length of the CDR3 is 14 residues. Trimming stripped 4 bases from V and 4 bases from J, with 12 bases between. Per germline, CDR1 SGHRS and CDR2 YFSETQ.

The chain has TRBV7-3 and TRBJ2-2, with D possibly TRBD1 on 5 matching bases. CDR1 is SGHTA and CDR2 is FQGTGA in the germline V gene. The CDR3 has 14 amino acids. V lost 3 bases and J 3 bases, leaving 8 bases between the germline ends. Here the CDR3 reads CASSFGHYTGELFF. CDR3 bases: TGTGCCAGCAGCTTTGGACACTACACCGGGGAGCTGTTTTTT.

V usage is TRBV6-4 and J usage is TRBJ1-1; 7 bases are a match to TRBD1. The CDR3 is 16 residues long. Germline CDR1 is MRHNA and CDR2 is SNTAGT. Losses at the gene ends were 5 bases for V and 1 base for J; bases not matched to a gene: 10. The CDR3 loop is CASSPKWDSENTEAFF. The CDR3 DNA reads as TGTGCCAGCAGTCCCAAATGGGACAGTGAGAACACTGAAGCTTTCTTT.

This clone has only one observation. This chain links TRBV2 with TRBJ2-7; 10 nucleotides align to TRBD1. V was pared by 8 bases and J by 7 bases, with 8 bases of the junction left unmatched. Germline loops: CDR1 SNHLY, CDR2 FYNNEI. There are 13 residues in the CDR3. CDR3: CASRGDRGYEQYF. The CDR3 region has the DNA TGTGCCAGCCGCGGGGACAGGGGATATGAGCAGTACTTC.

The chain uses TRBV2 and TRBJ2-1; maybe TRBD2 (5 bases). Trimming took off 6 bases at V and 9 bases at J, with 15 bases between the two ends. The germline V gene encodes CDR1 SNHLY and CDR2 FYNNEI. The CDR3 has 13 amino acids. CDR3 coding DNA: TGTGCCAGCAGGAAGGTAGCGTCACCTGAGCAGTTCTTC. Its protein product is CASRKVASPEQFF.

The rearrangement uses TRBV2 and TRBJ2-5; 11 bases are shared with TRBD2. The CDR3 has 17 amino acids. The V segment lost 5 bases and the J segment 5 bases; nucleotides outside the gene matches: 13. Germline loops: CDR1 SNHLY, CDR2 FYNNEI. The CDR3 here is CASSQTSGTALVETQYF. CDR3 coding DNA: TGTGCCAGCAGTCAGACTAGCGGGACTGCCTTAGTCGAGACCCAGTACTTC.

This clone turned up a few times. The rearrangement links TRBV10-3 to TRBJ2-7; D not resolved. The CDR3 runs 10 residues. V shed 11 bases and J shed 4 bases, with 9 bases lying between them. CDR1 ENHRY and CDR2 SYGVKD come from the germline V gene. This CDR3 is CAAGDYEQYF. CDR3 sequence (DNA): TGTGCCGCCGGAGATTACGAGCAGTACTTC.

The V gene is TRBV6-5, the J gene TRBJ1-1; perhaps TRBD1 as D (5 bases). The CDR3 contains 13 residues. The V and J ends lost 4 bases and 2 bases respectively, with 8 bases between them. Germline CDR1 MNHEY, CDR2 SVGAGI. The chain's CDR3 is CASSLGPNTEAFF. The CDR3 DNA reads as TGTGCCAGCAGTTTGGGGCCCAACACTGAAGCTTTCTTT.

The chain is built from TRBV5-1 and TRBJ1-6; 9 nucleotides agree with TRBD1. Germline assignment: CDR1 SGHRS and CDR2 YFSETQ. CDR3 size: 14 residues. Trimming took 9 bases from V and 9 from J; bases not matched to a gene: 10. The CDR3 loop reads CATQVGTGTSPLHF. CDR3 in DNA: TGCGCCACACAAGTGGGGACAGGGACTTCACCCCTCCACTTT. Based on the CDR3 plus reference TRBV5-1 and TRBJ1-6, the full variable domain is KAGVTQTPRYLIKTRGQQVTLSCSPISGHRSVSWYQQTPGQGLQFLFEYFSETQRNKGNFPGRFSGRQFSNSRSEMNVSTLELGDSALYLCATQVGTGTSPLHFGNGTRLTVT.

The genes are TRBV7-2 and TRBJ2-3; possibly TRBD2 for D (5 bases). The CDR3 runs 14 residues. Germline CDR1 SGHTA, CDR2 FQGNSA. Trimming shortened V by 7 bases and J by 0 bases, and 11 bases separated the two germline ends. The CDR3 here is CASILGLSTDTQYF. The CDR3 bases are TGTGCCAGCATCCTTGGACTGAGCACAGATACGCAGTATTTT.

The chain carries TRBV5-6 and TRBJ2-5; 8 bases map to TRBD1. The length of the CDR3 is 17 residues. Germline V gives CDR1 SGHDT, CDR2 YYEEEE. Losses at the gene ends were 0 bases for V and 2 bases for J; bases not matched to a gene: 9. CDR3 in DNA: TGTGCCAGCAGCTTGGATTGGGACAGGTTAGGGCAAGAGACCCAGTACTTC. Amino acids: CASSLDWDRLGQETQYF.

V and J are TRBV4-1 and TRBJ2-3; a possible D gene is TRBD2 (6 bases). Germline CDR1 and CDR2: MGHRA and YSYEKL. This CDR3 is 15 amino acids long. With 0 bases removed from V and 6 bases from J, the gap between germline ends came to 13 bases. CDR3 in DNA: TGCGCCAGCAGCCAAGATGGCGGGGCGGGGGATACGCAGTATTTT. Protein product: CASSQDGGAGDTQYF.

The chain employs TRBV19 and TRBJ1-2; no clear D. V lost 0 bases to trimming and J lost 4 bases, with 15 bases between them. CDR3 size: 16 residues. CDR1 and CDR2 from the germline V gene are LNHDA and SQIVND (reference sequence). In DNA form, the CDR3 reads TGTGCCAGTAGTATAGATCTAGGAGGACTTGGCTATGGCTACACCTTC. Translation: CASSIDLGGLGYGYTF.

Comment on this clone: This sample includes further DNA sequences coding for the same CDR3. The DNA of the CDR3 is TGTGCCAGTAGTATACACGGGGGGAATCAGCCCCAGCATTTT. Protein sequence: CASSIHGGNQPQHF. The chain couples TRBV19 to TRBJ1-5; a weak D match, TRBD1 (5 bases). Germline values: CDR1 LNHDA, CDR2 SQIVND (reference sequence). The CDR3 is 14 amino acids. V was clipped by 2 bases and J by 4 bases, with 9 bases between them. Looking up the rest from reference TRBV19 and TRBJ1-5 gives the full variable domain: DGGITQSPKYLFRKEGQNVTLSCEQNLNHDAMYWYRQDPGQGLRLIYYSQIVNDFQKGDIAEGYSVSREKKESFPLTVTSAQKNPTAFYLCASSIHGGNQPQHFGDGTRLSIL.

The chain employs TRBV7-2 and TRBJ1-5; 10 bases are a match to TRBD1. The CDR3 runs to 17 residues. Trimming removed 7 bases from V and 2 bases from J; junction bases left unmatched: 11. CDR1 is SGHTA and CDR2 is FQGNSA in the germline V gene. The CDR3 DNA sequence: TGTGCCAGCACACGGGACGGAGGGACAGGGGGCAATCAGCCCCAGCATTTT. This gives the protein CASTRDGGTGGNQPQHF.

This clone was seen just once. The genes are TRBV18 and TRBJ2-3; D might be TRBD1 (6 bases). V shed 4 bases and J shed 5 bases, with 19 bases lying between them. CDR1 and CDR2 from the germline V gene are KGHSH and LQKENI. The CDR3 runs 16 residues. The DNA for the CDR3 is TGTGCCAGCTCACTGTGGTCCCGGACAGCTGTAGATACGCAGTATTTT. Translation gives CASSLWSRTAVDTQYF.

The chain has TRBV15 and TRBJ1-1; the match to TRBD1 covers 7 bases. The germline CDR1 and CDR2 sequences are LNHNV and YYDKDF (reference sequence). V was pared by 2 bases and J by 7 bases, with 10 bases of the junction left unmatched. CDR3 length: 15 residues. As DNA, the CDR3 is TGTGCCACCAGCAGAAACAGGGACAGTAGTATTGAAGCTTTCTTT. This sequence encodes CATSRNRDSSIEAFF.

The chain combines TRBV15 with TRBJ2-3, with a tentative D call TRBD2 (7 bases). This CDR3 spans 15 amino acids. Trimming took off 0 bases at V and 9 bases at J, with 16 bases between the two ends. Germline V gene sequence: CDR1 LNHNV, CDR2 YYDKDF (reference sequence). CDR3 loop: CATSRDVKGGGTQYF. The CDR3 DNA reads TGTGCCACCAGCAGAGATGTAAAGGGGGGAGGGACGCAGTATTTT. Full variable domain (remainder filled in from reference TRBV15 and TRBJ2-3): DAMVIQNPRYQVTQFGKPVTLSCSQTLNHNVMYWYQQKSSQAPKLLFHYYDKDFNNEADTPDNFQSRRPNTSFCFLDIRSPGLGDTAMYLCATSRDVKGGGTQYFGPGTRLTVL.

The rearrangement links TRBV5-4 to TRBJ2-3; TRBD2 matches 10 bases. With V trimmed by 4 bases and J by 2 bases, 4 bases remained unmatched. Germline V gene lookup returns CDR1 SGHNT and CDR2 YYREEE (reference sequence). CDR3 size: 15 residues. CDR3: CASSVLAGDTDTQYF. CDR3 DNA sequence: TGTGCCAGCAGCGTGCTAGCGGGGGACACAGATACGCAGTATTTT.

V gene TRBV18 combines with J gene TRBJ1-4, with a possible D match to TRBD1 (6 bases). Germline CDR1 KGHSH, CDR2 LQKENI. V lost 0 bases and J lost 8, with 10 bases in between. The CDR3 sequence is 14 residues long. In DNA, the CDR3 is TGTGCCAGCTCACCACCGGGGGCGAGGGAAAAACTGTTTTTT. Amino acids: CASSPPGAREKLFF.

This clone was seen only a few times. V usage is TRBV7-9 and J usage is TRBJ2-2; 8 nucleotides agree with TRBD1. Trimming took 2 bases from V and 5 from J; bases not matched to a gene: 4. CDR1 SEHNR and CDR2 FQNEAQ come from the germline V gene (reference sequence). This CDR3 comprises 15 residues. Here the CDR3 reads CASSLWTGYTGELFF. The CDR3 nucleotides read TGTGCCAGCAGCTTATGGACAGGGTATACCGGGGAGCTGTTTTTT.